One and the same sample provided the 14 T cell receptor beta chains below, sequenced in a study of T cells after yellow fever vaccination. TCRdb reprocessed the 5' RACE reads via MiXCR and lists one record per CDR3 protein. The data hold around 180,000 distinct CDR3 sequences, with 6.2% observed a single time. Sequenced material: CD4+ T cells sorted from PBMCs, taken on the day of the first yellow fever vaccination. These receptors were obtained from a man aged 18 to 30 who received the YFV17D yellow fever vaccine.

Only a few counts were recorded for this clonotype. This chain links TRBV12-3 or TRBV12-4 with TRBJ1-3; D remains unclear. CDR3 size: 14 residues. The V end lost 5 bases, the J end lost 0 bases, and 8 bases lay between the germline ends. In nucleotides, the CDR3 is TGTGCCAGCAGTGCGTGGGGCTCTGGAAACACCATATATTTT. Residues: CASSAWGSGNTIYF.

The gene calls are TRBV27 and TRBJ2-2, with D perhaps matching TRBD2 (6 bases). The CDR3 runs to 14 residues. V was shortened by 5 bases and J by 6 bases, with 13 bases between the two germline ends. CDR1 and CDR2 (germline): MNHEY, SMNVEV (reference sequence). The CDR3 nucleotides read TGTGCCAGCAGTAAGAGCGCGGGACCCGGGGAGCTGTTTTTT. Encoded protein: CASSKSAGPGELFF.

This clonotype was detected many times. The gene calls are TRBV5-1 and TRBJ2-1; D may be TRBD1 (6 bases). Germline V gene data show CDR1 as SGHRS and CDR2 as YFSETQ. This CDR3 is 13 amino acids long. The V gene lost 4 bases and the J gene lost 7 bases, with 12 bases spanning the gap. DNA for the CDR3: TGCGCCAGCAGCCGTACTCAGGGGAATGAGCAGTTCTTC. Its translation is CASSRTQGNEQFF.

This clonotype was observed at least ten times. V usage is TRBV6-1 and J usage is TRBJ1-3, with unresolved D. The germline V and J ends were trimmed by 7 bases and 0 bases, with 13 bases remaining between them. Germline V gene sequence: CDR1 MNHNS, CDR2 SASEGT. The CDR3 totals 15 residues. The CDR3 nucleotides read TGTGCCAGCAAGCTCTGGGGTGACTCTGGAAACACCATATATTTT. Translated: CASKLWGDSGNTIYF.

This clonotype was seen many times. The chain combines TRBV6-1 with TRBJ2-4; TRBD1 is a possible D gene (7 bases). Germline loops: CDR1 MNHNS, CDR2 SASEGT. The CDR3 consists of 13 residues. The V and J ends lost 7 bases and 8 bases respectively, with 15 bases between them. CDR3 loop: CASTTRRGDIQYF. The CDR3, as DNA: TGTGCCAGCACCACCCGCAGGGGGGACATTCAGTACTTC.

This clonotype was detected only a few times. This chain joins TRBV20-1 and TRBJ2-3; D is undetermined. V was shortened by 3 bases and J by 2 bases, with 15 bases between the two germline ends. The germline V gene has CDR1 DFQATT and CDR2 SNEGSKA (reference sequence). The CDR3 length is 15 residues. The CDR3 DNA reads TGCAGTGCTAGGGTCCCGAGGATCGACACAGATACGCAGTATTTT. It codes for CSARVPRIDTDTQYF.

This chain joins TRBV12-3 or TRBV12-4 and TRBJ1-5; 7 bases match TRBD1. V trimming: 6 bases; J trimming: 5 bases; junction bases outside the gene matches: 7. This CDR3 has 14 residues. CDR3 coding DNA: TGTGCCAGCAGGTCGGACAGGAGGGATCAGCCCCAGCATTTT. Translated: CASRSDRRDQPQHF.

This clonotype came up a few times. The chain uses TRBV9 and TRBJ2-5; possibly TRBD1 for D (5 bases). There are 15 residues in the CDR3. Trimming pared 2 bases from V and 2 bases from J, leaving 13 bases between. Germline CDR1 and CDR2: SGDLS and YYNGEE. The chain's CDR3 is CASSVLGRSQETQYF. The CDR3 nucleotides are TGTGCCAGCAGCGTCCTGGGGCGGTCACAAGAGACCCAGTACTTC.

CDR3 protein: CSARDTGLGGYTF. DNA of the CDR3: TGCAGTGCTAGAGACACAGGGTTAGGAGGCTACACCTTC. The J gene is TRBJ1-2, the V gene TRBV20-1; D might be TRBD1 (6 bases). The germline CDR1 and CDR2 sequences are DFQATT and SNEGSKA (reference sequence). The CDR3 contains 13 residues. Trimming left V 0 bases short and J 8 bases short, with 13 bases between.

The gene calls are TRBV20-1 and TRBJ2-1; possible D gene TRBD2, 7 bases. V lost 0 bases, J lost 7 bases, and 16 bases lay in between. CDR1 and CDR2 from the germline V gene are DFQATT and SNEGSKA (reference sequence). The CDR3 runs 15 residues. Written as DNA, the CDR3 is TGCAGTGCTAGAGATGCCGGGGGGCCCGGGAATGAGCAGTTCTTC. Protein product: CSARDAGGPGNEQFF.

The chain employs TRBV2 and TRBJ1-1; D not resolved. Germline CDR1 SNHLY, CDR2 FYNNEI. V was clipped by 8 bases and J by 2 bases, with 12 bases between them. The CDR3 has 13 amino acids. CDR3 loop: CASRLGVNTEAFF. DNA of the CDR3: TGTGCCAGCCGACTGGGAGTCAACACTGAAGCTTTCTTT.

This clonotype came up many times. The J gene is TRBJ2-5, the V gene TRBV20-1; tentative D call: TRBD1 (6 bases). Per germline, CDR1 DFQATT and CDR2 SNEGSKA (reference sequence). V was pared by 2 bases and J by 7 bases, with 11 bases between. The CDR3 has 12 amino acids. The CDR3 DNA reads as TGCAGTGCTAGAAGGGGGTCAGTGACCCAGTACTTC. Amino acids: CSARRGSVTQYF.

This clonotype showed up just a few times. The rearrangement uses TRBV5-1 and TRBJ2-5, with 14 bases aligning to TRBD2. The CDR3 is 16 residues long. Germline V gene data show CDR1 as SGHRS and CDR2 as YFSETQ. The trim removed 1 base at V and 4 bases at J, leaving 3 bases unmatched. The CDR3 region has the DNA TGCGCCAGCAGCTTGCTTGGACTAGCGGGGGGAGAGACCCAGTACTTC. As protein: CASSLLGLAGGETQYF.

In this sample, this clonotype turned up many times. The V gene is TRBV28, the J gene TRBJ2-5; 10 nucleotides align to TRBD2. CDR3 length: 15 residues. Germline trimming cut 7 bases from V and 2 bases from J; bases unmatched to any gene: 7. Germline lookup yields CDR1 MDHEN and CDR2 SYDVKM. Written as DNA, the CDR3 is TGTGCCAGCACCCCTAGCGGGGGTTTGCAAGAGACCCAGTACTTC. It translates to CASTPSGGLQETQYF.